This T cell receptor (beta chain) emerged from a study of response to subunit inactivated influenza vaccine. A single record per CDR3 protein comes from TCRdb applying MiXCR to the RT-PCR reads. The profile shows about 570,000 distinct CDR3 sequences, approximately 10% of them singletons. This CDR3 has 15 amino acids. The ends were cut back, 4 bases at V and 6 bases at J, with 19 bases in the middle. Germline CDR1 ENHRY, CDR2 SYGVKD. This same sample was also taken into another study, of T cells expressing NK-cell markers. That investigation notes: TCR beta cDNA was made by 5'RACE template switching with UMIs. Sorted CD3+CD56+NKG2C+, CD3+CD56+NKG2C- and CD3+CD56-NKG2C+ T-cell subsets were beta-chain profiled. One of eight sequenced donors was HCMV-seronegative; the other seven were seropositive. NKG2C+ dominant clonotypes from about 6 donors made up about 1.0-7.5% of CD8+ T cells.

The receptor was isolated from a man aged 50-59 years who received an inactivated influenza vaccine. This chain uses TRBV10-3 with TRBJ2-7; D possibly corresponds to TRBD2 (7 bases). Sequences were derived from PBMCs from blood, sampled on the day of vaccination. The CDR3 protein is CAISAVKGGSAEQYF. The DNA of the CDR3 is TGTGCCATCAGTGCGGTGAAGGGGGGGTCGGCCGAGCAGTACTTC.